A single T cell receptor beta chain is shown here with its context. Its antigen is not identified. This specimen comes from a study of blood T cells in healthy people across ages. Study-wide results and caveats: Investigators viewed diversity estimates from one million T cells as underestimates, the study reported.

A second 7 to 11 cycle PCR used barcoded and J-beta primers. TCRdb itself ran the 5' RACE reads through MiXCR, one entry per CDR3 protein. The sample lists around 1,700,000 distinct CDR3 sequences; roughly 28% were seen once. V was shortened by 3 bases and J by 7 bases, with 10 bases between the two germline ends. The germline V gene encodes CDR1 SGHVS and CDR2 FNYEAQ. CDR3 length equals 12 residues. The sample consisted of blood. The V gene is TRBV7-6, the J gene TRBJ2-7, with D possibly matching TRBD2 (5 bases). The receptor was derived from a woman aged 25 to 39 in good health. CDR3 sequence reads: CASSFGEREQYF. The CDR3 DNA follows: TGTGCCAGCAGCTTCGGGGAGAGAGAGCAGTACTTC.